The 21 T cell receptor beta chains below were found in one sample sequenced in a study of T-cell memory formation after mild COVID-19. A single record per CDR3 protein comes from TCRdb applying MiXCR to the 5' RACE reads. The data contain fewer than 500,000 distinct CDR3 sequences, approximately 23% of them singletons. The material sequenced was PBMCs or a T cell subset sorted from them (not recorded which). The source is an adult woman who had mild COVID-19 (a few samples of this study predate the infection). Cell type and time point are not known.

The chain is built from TRBV20-1 and TRBJ2-3, with D maybe TRBD1 (5 bases). The V gene's germline CDR1 is DFQATT and CDR2 SNEGSKA (reference sequence). The CDR3 contains 15 residues. The V end was cut by 5 bases, the J end by 0 bases, with 15 bases between. In nucleotides, the CDR3 is TGCAGTGCTCTCGACAGTGCAACTAGCACAGATACGCAGTATTTT. Translating gives CSALDSATSTDTQYF.

This clonotype has ten or more counts. CDR3: CAWSVELGAEQFF. The CDR3 DNA reads TGTGCCTGGAGTGTAGAATTGGGGGCTGAGCAGTTCTTC. This chain links TRBV30 with TRBJ2-1; perhaps TRBD1 as D (6 bases). The V end was cut by 0 bases, the J end by 9 bases, with 12 bases between. The CDR3 is made up of 13 amino acids. Looked up from germline, CDR1 is GTSNPN and CDR2 is SVGIG (reference sequence).

This clonotype was seen many times. The genes are TRBV5-1 and TRBJ2-3; D is ambiguous. CDR3 length: 14 residues. Trimming shortened V by 4 bases and J by 0 bases, and 9 bases separated the two germline ends. The germline V gene has CDR1 SGHRS and CDR2 YFSETQ. This CDR3 reads CASSRDTSTDTQYF. The CDR3 coding sequence is TGCGCCAGCAGCCGAGATACTAGCACAGATACGCAGTATTTT.

The rearrangement uses TRBV12-3 or TRBV12-4 and TRBJ2-1; 7 bases agree with TRBD2. The V and J ends lost 8 bases and 0 bases, in that order; junction bases with no gene match: 4. The CDR3 totals 14 residues. For the CDR3, the DNA is TGTGCCAGCGGAGCTAGCGGCTCCTACAATGAGCAGTTCTTC. Its translation is CASGASGSYNEQFF.

This clonotype was seen more than once but under ten times. The J gene is TRBJ2-7, the V gene TRBV7-2, with TRBD2 matching 8 bases. The junction had 8 bases not matched to a gene; V was cut back by 2 bases and J by 5 bases. Per the germline V gene, CDR1 is SGHTA and CDR2 is FQGNSA. The CDR3 has 15 residues. This CDR3 is CASSLTARGAHEQYF. In nucleotides, the CDR3 is TGTGCCAGCAGCTTAACCGCGCGGGGGGCCCACGAGCAGTACTTC.

This clonotype appeared a few times. V usage is TRBV12-3 or TRBV12-4 and J usage is TRBJ2-5, with D possibly TRBD2 on 6 matching bases. The CDR3 has 15 residues. V lost 5 bases and J lost 5, with 18 bases in between. The DNA for the CDR3 is TGTGCCAGCAGTCGCGGGACTCCTGGTCGGGAGACCCAGTACTTC. It codes for CASSRGTPGRETQYF.

This clonotype occurred once. The chain is built from TRBV25-1 and TRBJ2-3; 9 nucleotides align to TRBD1. CDR1 MGHDK and CDR2 SYGVNS come from the germline V gene. The CDR3 runs 15 residues. J was trimmed by 8 bases and V by 3 bases; bases with no gene match: 9. CDR3 nucleotides: TGTGCCAGCAGTGATCTGGGACAGGGAGAATCTACGCAGTATTTT. Its translation: CASSDLGQGESTQYF.

This clonotype has only a few counts. The V and J genes are TRBV6-6 and TRBJ2-3; possible D gene TRBD1, 5 bases. Germline CDR1 reads MNHNY; CDR2 reads SVGAGI (reference sequence). Trimming left V 7 bases short and J 0 bases short, with 11 bases between. The CDR3 is made up of 14 amino acids. This CDR3 reads CASNQGFSTDTQYF. Here the CDR3 DNA reads TGTGCCAGCAACCAGGGATTTAGCACAGATACGCAGTATTTT.

This chain links TRBV9 with TRBJ2-1, with TRBD2 identical over 11 bases. Germline V gives CDR1 SGDLS, CDR2 YYNGEE. Unmatched junction bases numbered 11, after V lost 3 bases and J lost 6 bases. This CDR3 is built from 17 residues. The CDR3 reads CASSASLAGAASNEQFF. The CDR3 DNA is TGTGCCAGCAGCGCCTCACTAGCGGGGGCCGCTAGCAATGAGCAGTTCTTC. Full variable domain (remainder filled in from reference TRBV9 and TRBJ2-1): DSGVTQTPKHLITATGQRVTLRCSPRSGDLSVYWYQQSLDQGLQFLIQYYNGEERAKGNILERFSAQQFPDLHSELNLSSLELGDSALYFCASSASLAGAASNEQFFGPGTRLTVL.

This clonotype was seen more than once but under ten times. The DNA is left out, because the CDR3 cannot be placed on it with certainty; the CDR3 is given as TCRdb lists it. This rearrangement joins TRBV21-1 to TRBJ1-4. TRBV21-1 is given as a pseudogene. The CDR3 has 10 residues if both end residues are counted. The CDR3 region is CASSRKNCFF.

This clonotype showed up just a few times. This sequence joins TRBV7-7 and TRBJ2-7, with 11 bases fitting TRBD2. CDR3 length equals 15 residues. V shed 5 bases, J shed 6 bases, and the junction held 9 bases outside the gene matches. CDR1 is SSHAT and CDR2 is FNYEAQ in the germline V gene (reference sequence). The CDR3 loop reads CASSRTSGGTFEQYF. The CDR3, as DNA: TGTGCCAGCAGCCGAACTAGCGGGGGTACGTTCGAGCAGTACTTC.

The gene calls are TRBV9 and TRBJ1-1, with TRBD1 matching 7 bases. This CDR3 spans 15 amino acids. In germline, CDR1 is SGDLS, CDR2 YYNGEE. Trimming removed 0 bases from V and 3 bases from J; junction bases left unmatched: 5. CDR3 DNA: TGTGCCAGCAGCGTAGATCCAGGGGGGGACACTGAAGCTTTCTTT. It codes for CASSVDPGGDTEAFF.

J is TRBJ2-7 and V is TRBV2; a weak D match, TRBD1 (6 bases). There are 16 residues in the CDR3. Germline-derived CDR1 and CDR2 are SNHLY and FYNNEI. Trimming cost V 0 bases and J 4 bases, with 16 bases left between them. DNA of the CDR3: TGTGCCAGCAGTGAAGCGGCTACAGGGTACGCGTACGAGCAGTACTTC. This gives the protein CASSEAATGYAYEQYF.

This sequence joins TRBV30 and TRBJ2-7; the D is unclear. The germline V and J ends were trimmed by 1 base and 3 bases, with 4 bases remaining between them. The germline V gene has CDR1 GTSNPN and CDR2 SVGIG (reference sequence). The CDR3 sequence is 11 residues long. The CDR3 protein is CAWSGNYEQYF. CDR3 nucleotide sequence: TGTGCCTGGAGTGGGAACTACGAGCAGTACTTC.

This clonotype came up a few times. The J gene is TRBJ1-2, the V gene TRBV29-1; D possibly corresponds to TRBD1 (5 bases). This CDR3 is 14 amino acids long. With 7 bases removed from V and 0 bases from J, the gap between germline ends came to 15 bases. Germline V lookup: CDR1 SQVTM, CDR2 ANQGSEA. The CDR3 region is CSAGAKLTNYGYTF. The DNA of the CDR3 is TGCAGCGCCGGGGCGAAGTTAACTAACTATGGCTACACCTTC.

The chain recombines TRBV5-1 with TRBJ1-1, with D possibly matching TRBD1 (6 bases). Per the germline V gene, CDR1 is SGHRS and CDR2 is YFSETQ. The CDR3 has 15 residues. Trimming cost V 0 bases and J 4 bases, with 13 bases left between them. CDR3: CASSLGSRGVTEAFF. CDR3 in DNA: TGCGCCAGCAGCTTGGGAAGCAGGGGAGTCACTGAAGCTTTCTTT.

The J gene is TRBJ2-1, the V gene TRBV24-1; TRBD1 might be the D (5 bases). The CDR3 has 13 residues. Between the trimmed V and J ends, which lost 5 bases and 5 bases, there was a span of 9 bases. The V gene's germline CDR1 is KGHDR and CDR2 SFDVKD. The CDR3 here is CATSGTMDNEQFF. CDR3 coding DNA: TGTGCCACCAGTGGGACAATGGACAATGAGCAGTTCTTC.

This rearrangement joins TRBV13 to TRBJ2-7, with 10 bases that match TRBD1. V was clipped by 5 bases and J by 4 bases; unmatched bases: 8. The CDR3 is 15 residues long. Germline V CDR1 and CDR2: PRHDT, FYEKMQ (reference sequence). The CDR3 here is CASSVSGTGEYEQYF. CDR3 sequence (DNA): TGTGCCAGCAGCGTATCCGGGACAGGGGAGTACGAGCAGTACTTC.

The CDR3 loop is CASSEVVGTYEQYF. The CDR3 nucleotides read TGTGCCAGCAGTGAAGTGGTCGGAACCTACGAGCAGTACTTC. The rearrangement uses TRBV2 and TRBJ2-7; D uncertain. The CDR3 runs 14 residues. Germline V gives CDR1 SNHLY, CDR2 FYNNEI. V lost 1 base and J 2 bases, leaving 9 bases between the germline ends.

This clonotype was counted between two and nine times. J is TRBJ1-1 and V is TRBV7-9; weak D call: TRBD1 (6 bases). Germline V gene lookup returns CDR1 SEHNR and CDR2 FQNEAQ (reference sequence). There are 15 residues in the CDR3. V was clipped by 5 bases and J by 0 bases, with 13 bases between them. Written as DNA, the CDR3 is TGTGCCAGCAGCCCCCGGACAGCCATGAACACTGAAGCTTTCTTT. Translated: CASSPRTAMNTEAFF.

The chain recombines TRBV29-1 with TRBJ2-3; D assignment may be TRBD1 or TRBD2 (5 bases each). The V gene lost 7 bases and the J gene lost 3 bases, with 17 bases spanning the gap. The length of the CDR3 is 14 residues. CDR1 SQVTM and CDR2 ANQGSEA come from the germline V gene. CDR3 in DNA: TGCAGCGCCCGCCTGCTGGGGGTAACAGATACGCAGTATTTT. The encoded protein is CSARLLGVTDTQYF.